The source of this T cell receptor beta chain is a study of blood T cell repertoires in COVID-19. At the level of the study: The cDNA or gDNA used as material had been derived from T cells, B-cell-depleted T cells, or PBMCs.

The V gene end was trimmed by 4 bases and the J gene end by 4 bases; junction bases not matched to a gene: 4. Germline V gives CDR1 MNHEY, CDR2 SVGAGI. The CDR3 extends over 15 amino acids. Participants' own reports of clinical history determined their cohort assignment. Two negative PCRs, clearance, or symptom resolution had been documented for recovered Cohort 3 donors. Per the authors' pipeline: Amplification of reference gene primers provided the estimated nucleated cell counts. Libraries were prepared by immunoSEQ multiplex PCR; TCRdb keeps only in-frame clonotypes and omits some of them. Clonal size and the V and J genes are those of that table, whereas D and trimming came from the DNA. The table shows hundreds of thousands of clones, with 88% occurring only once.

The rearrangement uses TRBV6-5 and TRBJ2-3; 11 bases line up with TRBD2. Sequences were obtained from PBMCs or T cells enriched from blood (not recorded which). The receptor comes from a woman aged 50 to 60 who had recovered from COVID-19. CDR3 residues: CASSLLAGAADTQYF. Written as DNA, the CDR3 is TGTGCCAGCAGTTTACTAGCGGGAGCGGCAGATACGCAGTATTTT.